One sample yielded the 29 T cell receptor beta chains listed below, sequenced in a study of blood T cell repertoires in COVID-19. The repertoire was sequenced with immunoSEQ multiplex PCR; TCRdb's copy has only in-frame clones and lacks some. Among 300,000 or so clones listed, roughly 92% were seen once. Sequencing was carried out using peripheral blood. All receptors derive from a woman younger than 45 with COVID-19, enrolled during active disease.

V and J are TRBV6-5 and TRBJ2-7; D is unresolved. The germline V and J ends were trimmed by 7 bases and 4 bases, with 5 bases remaining between them. The CDR3 sequence is 10 residues long. Germline loops: CDR1 MNHEY, CDR2 SVGAGI. This CDR3 is CASKEYEQYF. In DNA, the CDR3 is TGTGCCAGCAAGGAGTACGAGCAGTACTTC.

This clone turned up a few times. Germline is not matched at one junction end, which may reflect a read error. This chain uses TRBV12-3 or TRBV12-4 with TRBJ2-1; 8 nucleotides align to TRBD1. CDR3 length: 12 amino acids. The CDR3 reads CASSLVGDRGLF. In DNA form, the CDR3 reads TGTGCCAGCAGCCTCGTAGGTGACAGGGGTCTCTTC.

V is TRBV5-4 and J is TRBJ1-1; 7 nucleotides line up with TRBD1. After removal of 2 bases from V and 3 bases from J, the junction contained 1 base not matched to a gene. This CDR3 has 13 amino acids. The germline CDR1 and CDR2 sequences are SGHNT and YYREEE (reference sequence). The CDR3 DNA follows: TGTGCCAGCAGCTTTACAGGGGACACTGAAGCTTTCTTT. It yields the protein CASSFTGDTEAFF.

V gene TRBV28 combines with J gene TRBJ1-1; 8 nucleotides match TRBD1. J was trimmed by 1 base and V by 8 bases; bases with no gene match: 9. The CDR3 length is 15 residues. Germline assignment: CDR1 MDHEN and CDR2 SYDVKM. In nucleotides, the CDR3 is TGTGCCAGCGGGGGGAGGGGACAGGCGAACACTGAAGCTTTCTTT. Translation: CASGGRGQANTEAFF.

The chain joins TRBV9 to TRBJ2-3; 7 nucleotides agree with TRBD2. This CDR3 is built from 16 residues. J was trimmed by 1 base and V by 0 bases; bases with no gene match: 5. CDR1 is SGDLS and CDR2 is YYNGEE in the germline V gene. DNA for the CDR3: TGTGCCAGCAGCGTAGCCAGCGGGGCCGGCACAGATACGCAGTATTTT. Residues: CASSVASGAGTDTQYF.

The V gene is TRBV19, the J gene TRBJ2-1; the match to TRBD2 covers 9 bases. The V and J ends lost 6 bases and 6 bases, in that order; junction bases with no gene match: 12. The V gene's germline CDR1 is LNHDA and CDR2 SQIVND (reference sequence). The CDR3 is 16 amino acids. Here the CDR3 reads CASSPSGGRAINEQFF. The DNA for the CDR3 is TGTGCCAGTAGCCCTAGCGGCGGGAGGGCCATCAATGAGCAGTTCTTC.

The genes are TRBV11-2 and TRBJ2-7; 7 bases map to TRBD2. J was trimmed by 0 bases and V by 0 bases; bases with no gene match: 8. The CDR3 consists of 17 residues. Germline V gives CDR1 SGHAT, CDR2 FQNNGV. CDR3 region: CASSLDSGQLHSYEQYF. The CDR3 DNA sequence: TGTGCCAGCAGCTTAGATAGCGGGCAACTACACTCCTACGAGCAGTACTTC. Based on the CDR3 plus reference TRBV11-2 and TRBJ2-7, the full variable domain is EAGVAQSPRYKIIEKRQSVAFWCNPISGHATLYWYQQILGQGPKLLIQFQNNGVVDDSQLPKDRFSAERLKGVDSTLKIQPAKLEDSAVYLCASSLDSGQLHSYEQYFGPGTRLTVT.

The V gene is TRBV3-1 (or the pseudogene TRBV3-2), the J gene TRBJ1-1, with a tentative D call TRBD1 (5 bases). The V end was cut by 1 base, the J end by 5 bases, with 11 bases between. The CDR3 has 14 residues. Germline V gene data show CDR1 as LGHDT and CDR2 as YNNKEL (reference sequence). This CDR3 is CASSQGPEGTEAFF. As DNA, the CDR3 is TGTGCCAGCAGCCAAGGACCGGAGGGGACTGAAGCTTTCTTT.

The CDR3 is CASSFGMGGNYGYTF. In DNA, the CDR3 is TGCGCCAGCAGCTTCGGGATGGGCGGCAACTATGGCTACACCTTC. The chain joins TRBV5-1 to TRBJ1-2; unclear D gene. Trimming took off 2 bases at V and 2 bases at J, with 13 bases between the two ends. The CDR3 covers 15 residues. Germline values: CDR1 SGHRS, CDR2 YFSETQ. Together with reference TRBV5-1 and TRBJ1-2, the CDR3 gives the full variable domain: KAGVTQTPRYLIKTRGQQVTLSCSPISGHRSVSWYQQTPGQGLQFLFEYFSETQRNKGNFPGRFSGRQFSNSRSEMNVSTLELGDSALYLCASSFGMGGNYGYTFGSGTRLTVV.

The gene calls are TRBV5-1 and TRBJ1-1; a possible D gene is TRBD1 (6 bases). The CDR3 covers 15 residues. Trimming removed 1 base at V and 6 bases at J, with 16 bases between. In germline, CDR1 is SGHRS, CDR2 YFSETQ. The DNA of the CDR3 is TGCGCCAGCAGCTTGATGGGATCTGGGACACCTGAAGCTTTCTTT. It is translated as CASSLMGSGTPEAFF.

The rearrangement links TRBV28 to TRBJ2-1; TRBD2 might be the D (5 bases). This CDR3 comprises 13 residues. Deletions cut 6 bases from V and 5 bases from J, with 11 bases between. Germline V gene data show CDR1 as MDHEN and CDR2 as SYDVKM. The chain's CDR3 is CASSPGRDNEQFF. The CDR3 region has the DNA TGTGCCAGCAGCCCTGGGAGAGACAATGAGCAGTTCTTC. Drawing the rest from reference TRBV28 and TRBJ2-1, the complete variable domain is DVKVTQSSRYLVKRTGEKVFLECVQDMDHENMFWYRQDPGLGLRLIYFSYDVKMKEKGDIPEGYSVSREKKERFSLILESASTNQTSMYLCASSPGRDNEQFFGPGTRLTVL.

This clone was counted a single time. DNA of the CDR3: TGTGCCAGCAGCTTAGGAGGGGACAAGAATGAAAAACTGTTTTTT. It codes for CASSLGGDKNEKLFF. The genes are TRBV7-9 and TRBJ1-4; perhaps TRBD1 as D (6 bases). This CDR3 region has 15 residues. Germline V gives CDR1 SEHNR, CDR2 FQNEAQ (reference sequence). Trimming took 1 base from V and 5 from J, leaving 11 bases between them. Using reference TRBV7-9 and TRBJ1-4 for the parts outside the CDR3, the full variable domain is DTGVSQNPRHKITKRGQNVTFRCDPISEHNRLYWYRQTLGQGPEFLTYFQNEAQLEKSRLLSDRFSAERPKGSFSTLEIQRTEQGDSAMYLCASSLGGDKNEKLFFGSGTQLSVL.

The chain uses TRBV7-3 and TRBJ2-3, with TRBD2 matching 7 bases. Germline values: CDR1 SGHTA, CDR2 FQGTGA. The CDR3 runs 14 residues. Trimming removed 5 bases from V and 3 bases from J; junction bases left unmatched: 5. In DNA, the CDR3 is TGTGCCAGCAGCCCAAGCGGGGTAACAGATACGCAGTATTTT. Translation gives CASSPSGVTDTQYF. The full variable domain, with the rest looked up from reference TRBV7-3 and TRBJ2-3, is GAGVSQTPSNKVTEKGKYVELRCDPISGHTALYWYRQSLGQGPEFLIYFQGTGAADDSGLPNDRFFAVRPEGSVSTLKIQRTERGDSAVYLCASSPSGVTDTQYFGPGTRLTVL.

The chain is built from TRBV2 and TRBJ2-3; D not resolved. The CDR3 runs 11 residues. Trimming removed 5 bases from V and 4 bases from J, with 4 bases in between. Germline CDR1 SNHLY, CDR2 FYNNEI. The CDR3 bases are TGTGCCAGCAGTAGCCCAGATACGCAGTATTTT. It specifies CASSSPDTQYF.

The chain combines TRBV19 with TRBJ1-1; D is unresolved. Germline loops: CDR1 LNHDA, CDR2 SQIVND (reference sequence). This CDR3 contains 14 residues. V shed 3 bases and J shed 0 bases, with 8 bases lying between them. The CDR3 bases are TGTGCCAGTAGTATCCCGGGGATGAACACTGAAGCTTTCTTT. Translating it yields CASSIPGMNTEAFF. Variable domain in full (rest from reference TRBV19 and TRBJ1-1): DGGITQSPKYLFRKEGQNVTLSCEQNLNHDAMYWYRQDPGQGLRLIYYSQIVNDFQKGDIAEGYSVSREKKESFPLTVTSAQKNPTAFYLCASSIPGMNTEAFFGQGTRLTVV.

The chain carries TRBV19 and TRBJ1-1; D is possibly TRBD1 (5 bases). V was pared by 3 bases and J by 6 bases, with 14 bases between. The germline CDR1 and CDR2 sequences are LNHDA and SQIVND (reference sequence). The CDR3 contains 14 residues. As DNA, the CDR3 is TGTGCCAGTAGTATTCAGGGTAGTATCGCTGAAGCTTTCTTT. Protein product: CASSIQGSIAEAFF.

This clone was detected only once. V and J are TRBV27 and TRBJ1-1; the D gene is possibly TRBD1 (5 bases). CDR1 is MNHEY and CDR2 is SMNVEV in the germline V gene (reference sequence). Between the trimmed V and J ends, which lost 0 bases and 4 bases, there was a span of 15 bases. This CDR3 comprises 16 residues. The DNA of the CDR3 is TGTGCCAGCAGTTTATCGTCAGGGTCACGCGGCACTGAAGCTTTCTTT. Protein sequence: CASSLSSGSRGTEAFF.

The chain employs TRBV28 and TRBJ1-5; possible D gene TRBD1, 6 bases. The CDR3 contains 15 residues. V lost 1 base to trimming and J lost 2 bases, with 9 bases between them. CDR1 is MDHEN and CDR2 is SYDVKM in the germline V gene. The CDR3 sequence is CASSLYRDGNQPQHF. DNA of the CDR3: TGTGCCAGCAGTTTATACAGGGACGGCAATCAGCCCCAGCATTTT.

V usage is TRBV4-1 and J usage is TRBJ1-1; TRBD1 is a possible D gene (6 bases). CDR1 and CDR2 from the germline V gene are MGHRA and YSYEKL. Trimming took 2 bases from V and 0 from J, leaving 10 bases between them. The CDR3 runs to 15 residues. CDR3 sequence: CASSQPGQMNTEAFF. As DNA, the CDR3 is TGCGCCAGCAGCCAACCGGGACAAATGAACACTGAAGCTTTCTTT.

This chain connects TRBV6-5 to TRBJ1-2; 8 bases are a match to TRBD1. This CDR3 is built from 14 residues. Germline CDR1 and CDR2: MNHEY and SVGAGI. The V and J ends lost 5 bases and 7 bases, in that order; junction bases with no gene match: 9. For the CDR3, the DNA is TGTGCCAGCAGTCCAGGACAGGGTTGGGCTGGCTACACCTTC. Its protein product is CASSPGQGWAGYTF.

V usage is TRBV29-1 and J usage is TRBJ2-2, with D maybe TRBD1 (6 bases). Looked up from germline, CDR1 is SQVTM and CDR2 is ANQGSEA. The CDR3 contains 13 residues. V was trimmed by 7 bases and J by 0 bases, leaving 9 bases between them. In DNA form, the CDR3 reads TGCAGCGCGGACAGAGCGAACACCGGGGAGCTGTTTTTT. Protein product: CSADRANTGELFF.

J is TRBJ2-7 and V is TRBV19, with 10 nucleotides matching TRBD1. The CDR3 runs to 14 residues. Per the germline V gene, CDR1 is LNHDA and CDR2 is SQIVND (reference sequence). V lost 6 bases and J lost 3; bases outside the gene matches: 5. CDR3 protein: CASSFGTGDYEQYF. CDR3 sequence (DNA): TGTGCCAGTAGCTTCGGGACAGGGGACTACGAGCAGTACTTC.

This chain connects TRBV18 to TRBJ1-1; possibly TRBD1 for D (6 bases). V was cut by 6 bases and J by 8 bases, with 10 bases left in between. Germline-derived CDR1 and CDR2 are KGHSH and LQKENI. The CDR3 has 11 residues. CDR3 sequence (DNA): TGTGCCAGCTCCCAACAGGGAGAAGCTTTCTTT. It is translated as CASSQQGEAFF.

The rearrangement joins TRBV5-1 to TRBJ2-5; D may be TRBD2 (5 bases). The CDR3 runs 15 residues. The V and J ends lost 4 bases and 5 bases respectively, with 18 bases between them. Germline V CDR1 and CDR2: SGHRS, YFSETQ. CDR3 DNA: TGCGCCAGCAGCATACGGCCGGGTTCGGGGGAGACCCAGTACTTC. This codes for CASSIRPGSGETQYF.

The chain carries TRBV29-1 and TRBJ2-3, with TRBD2 matching over 14 bases. This CDR3 has 17 residues. The V segment lost 6 bases and the J segment 1 base; nucleotides outside the gene matches: 9. CDR1 SQVTM and CDR2 ANQGSEA come from the germline V gene. The CDR3 sequence is CSVGKGTSGRRTDTQYF. The CDR3 DNA is TGCAGCGTGGGCAAGGGGACTAGCGGGAGACGCACAGATACGCAGTATTTT.

The V call is TRBV9, the J call TRBJ1-2; D is possibly TRBD1 (6 bases). The CDR3 consists of 15 residues. The germline V gene has CDR1 SGDLS and CDR2 YYNGEE. Deletions cut 1 base from V and 2 bases from J, with 12 bases between. The DNA for the CDR3 is TGTGCCAGCAGCGTAAACCCTCAGGGGAACTATGGCTACACCTTC. This encodes CASSVNPQGNYGYTF.

V and J are TRBV15 and TRBJ1-1, with 8 bases that match TRBD1. Germline-derived CDR1 and CDR2 are LNHNV and YYDKDF (reference sequence). The J segment lost 2 bases and the V segment lost 5 bases, leaving 10 bases of the junction unmatched. The CDR3 length is 16 residues. The CDR3 sequence: CATSQDRAKVNTEAFF. As DNA, the CDR3 is TGTGCCACCAGCCAGGACAGGGCGAAGGTCAACACTGAAGCTTTCTTT.

J is TRBJ2-1 and V is TRBV29-1, with TRBD1 matching 10 bases. The CDR3 runs 16 residues. Germline lookup yields CDR1 SQVTM and CDR2 ANQGSEA. J gave up 0 bases and V 6 bases, and 8 bases lay outside the gene matches. CDR3: CSVRQGALSSYNEQFF. In DNA, the CDR3 is TGCAGCGTCCGACAGGGGGCACTGAGCTCCTACAATGAGCAGTTCTTC.

This clone was counted a single time. This chain joins TRBV19 and TRBJ1-1, with 7 nucleotides matching TRBD1. V dropped 4 bases and J dropped 8; count of bases not matched to a gene: 4. In germline, CDR1 is LNHDA, CDR2 SQIVND (reference sequence). CDR3 size: 12 residues. CDR3 sequence: CASSNRDSEAFF. The CDR3, as DNA: TGTGCCAGTAGTAACCGGGACAGCGAAGCTTTCTTT.